A single sample is the source of the 20 T cell receptor beta chains below, sequenced in a study of spatial heterogeneity in lung cancer. The time point: sample taken at primary tumor resection. TCRdb recomputed calls from the 5' RACE reads with MiXCR, one row per CDR3 protein. Altogether roughly 79,000 distinct CDR3 sequences are present, around 7.8% being singletons, with the ten largest covering about 7%. Sequences were derived from PBMCs, sampled at surgery. These receptor sequences come from a male donor with early-stage non-small cell lung cancer.

This clonotype appeared many times. The chain has TRBV18 and TRBJ2-5; D could derive from TRBD1 or TRBD2 (5 bases each). The V gene lost 3 bases and the J gene lost 2 bases, with 13 bases spanning the gap. The length of the CDR3 is 15 residues. The germline CDR1 and CDR2 sequences are KGHSH and LQKENI. The CDR3, as DNA: TGTGCCAGCTCACCGTACGGGACGGAGCAAGAGACCCAGTACTTC. This translates into CASSPYGTEQETQYF.

In this sample, this clonotype turned up a few times. The chain couples TRBV15 to TRBJ2-7; the match to TRBD1 covers 8 bases. The CDR3 runs to 15 residues. Germline V gene data show CDR1 as LNHNV and CDR2 as YYDKDF (reference sequence). The ends lost 1 base at V and 1 base at J; junction bases unmatched: 3. The CDR3 region has the DNA TGTGCCACCAGCAGAGCAGGGACAGGTTCCTACGAGCAGTACTTC. Its protein product is CATSRAGTGSYEQYF. The entire variable domain, with the rest obtained from reference TRBV15 and TRBJ2-7, is as follows: DAMVIQNPRYQVTQFGKPVTLSCSQTLNHNVMYWYQQKSSQAPKLLFHYYDKDFNNEADTPDNFQSRRPNTSFCFLDIRSPGLGDTAMYLCATSRAGTGSYEQYFGPGTRLTVT.

The V and J genes are TRBV18 and TRBJ2-3; 10 bases align to TRBD2. The germline gives CDR1 KGHSH, CDR2 LQKENI. The CDR3 has 15 residues. J gave up 5 bases and V 0 bases, and 2 bases lay outside the gene matches. The CDR3 DNA sequence: TGTGCCAGCTCACCACCGTCTAGCGGGAGAGATACGCAGTATTTT. Translating it yields CASSPPSSGRDTQYF.

This clonotype came up a few times. The chain couples TRBV5-1 to TRBJ2-2, with a weak D call TRBD1 (6 bases). This CDR3 contains 15 residues. V gave up 4 bases and J gave up 2 bases, with 12 bases separating them. CDR1 and CDR2 (germline): SGHRS, YFSETQ. CDR3 loop: CASSLRTANTGELFF. Here the CDR3 DNA reads TGCGCCAGCAGCCTCCGGACAGCAAACACCGGGGAGCTGTTTTTT. Together with reference TRBV5-1 and TRBJ2-2, the CDR3 gives the full variable domain: KAGVTQTPRYLIKTRGQQVTLSCSPISGHRSVSWYQQTPGQGLQFLFEYFSETQRNKGNFPGRFSGRQFSNSRSEMNVSTLELGDSALYLCASSLRTANTGELFFGEGSRLTVL.

The sample holds a few counts of this clonotype. The chain joins TRBV7-9 to TRBJ1-1, with no clear D. The ends were cut back, 5 bases at V and 3 bases at J, with 10 bases in the middle. The CDR3 has 13 amino acids. Germline V gene sequence: CDR1 SEHNR, CDR2 FQNEAQ (reference sequence). The DNA of the CDR3 is TGTGCCAGCAGCAGCCGGCCGGACACTGAAGCTTTCTTT. This codes for CASSSRPDTEAFF. The whole variable domain, filled in from reference TRBV7-9 and TRBJ1-1, reads DTGVSQNPRHKITKRGQNVTFRCDPISEHNRLYWYRQTLGQGPEFLTYFQNEAQLEKSRLLSDRFSAERPKGSFSTLEIQRTEQGDSAMYLCASSSRPDTEAFFGQGTRLTVV.

J is TRBJ2-3 and V is TRBV3-1; possible D gene TRBD2, 6 bases. Germline-derived CDR1 and CDR2 are LGHDT and YNNKEL (reference sequence). V was shortened by 0 bases and J by 6 bases, with 7 bases between the two germline ends. CDR3 length equals 13 residues. The CDR3, as DNA: TGTGCCAGCAGCCAAGATGGGAGGGATACGCAGTATTTT. Translation gives CASSQDGRDTQYF.

This clonotype was detected many times. CDR3 region: CASSPMEGWNSPLHF. CDR3 DNA: TGTGCCAGCTCACCAATGGAAGGCTGGAATTCACCCCTCCACTTT. The chain uses TRBV18 and TRBJ1-6, with unresolved D. Per the germline V gene, CDR1 is KGHSH and CDR2 is LQKENI. Trimming pared 2 bases from V and 7 bases from J, leaving 12 bases between. The CDR3 is made up of 15 amino acids. Drawing the rest from reference TRBV18 and TRBJ1-6, the complete variable domain is NAGVMQNPRHLVRRRGQEARLRCSPMKGHSHVYWYRQLPEEGLKFMVYLQKENIIDESGMPKERFSAEFPKEGPSILRIQQVVRGDSAAYFCASSPMEGWNSPLHFGNGTRLTVT.

The chain links TRBV12-3 or TRBV12-4 to TRBJ1-1, with a tentative D call TRBD1 (6 bases). CDR3 length equals 17 residues. Deletions cut 3 bases from V and 0 bases from J, with 17 bases between. CDR3 coding DNA: TGTGCCAGCAGTTTGAAACAGGGTAAAAAATTGAACACTGAAGCTTTCTTT. As protein: CASSLKQGKKLNTEAFF.

This clonotype was seen a handful of times. The chain joins TRBV5-1 to TRBJ2-7; the match to TRBD1 covers 8 bases. The CDR3 runs to 16 residues. Germline V gene sequence: CDR1 SGHRS, CDR2 YFSETQ. The junction had 9 bases not matched to a gene; V was cut back by 0 bases and J by 4 bases. The CDR3: CASSLGQGFSEYEQYF. The DNA for the CDR3 is TGCGCCAGCAGCTTGGGACAGGGGTTTTCGGAATACGAGCAGTACTTC.

This clonotype was observed at least ten times. The rearrangement joins TRBV4-1 to TRBJ2-7; the match to TRBD1 covers 8 bases. The V gene end was trimmed by 0 bases and the J gene end by 3 bases; junction bases not matched to a gene: 1. CDR1 is MGHRA and CDR2 is YSYEKL in the germline V gene. The CDR3 sequence is 14 residues long. As DNA, the CDR3 is TGCGCCAGCAGCCAAGAGACAGGGGTCTACGAGCAGTACTTC. It specifies CASSQETGVYEQYF.

This clonotype was detected ten times or more. The rearrangement links TRBV18 to TRBJ2-3; D remains unclear. The CDR3 runs 18 residues. Germline V gives CDR1 KGHSH, CDR2 LQKENI. The V gene lost 2 bases and the J gene lost 4 bases, with 22 bases spanning the gap. The CDR3 DNA follows: TGTGCCAGCTCACCAGCGGCAGTATCCCTTGTCATGGCAGATACGCAGTATTTT. This translates into CASSPAAVSLVMADTQYF.

This clonotype occurred many times. The gene calls are TRBV19 and TRBJ1-5; no reliable D call. This CDR3 has 12 amino acids. The germline V and J ends were trimmed by 8 bases and 0 bases, with 5 bases remaining between them. Germline assignment: CDR1 LNHDA and CDR2 SQIVND (reference sequence). The CDR3 here is CASSYSNQPQHF. CDR3 nucleotide sequence: TGTGCCAGTTCATATAGCAATCAGCCCCAGCATTTT.

This clonotype has more than one count but fewer than ten. The genes are TRBV30 and TRBJ1-3; D unresolved. Germline V lookup: CDR1 GTSNPN, CDR2 SVGIG (reference sequence). This CDR3 has 14 residues. Trimming stripped 0 bases from V and 2 bases from J, with 8 bases between. The CDR3 DNA is TGTGCCTGGAGTGTACCGGGGACTGGAAACACCATATATTTT. Its protein product is CAWSVPGTGNTIYF.

At least ten counts were recorded for this clonotype. The chain couples TRBV14 to TRBJ2-3, with D possibly being TRBD1 (6 bases). The germline V gene has CDR1 SGHDN and CDR2 FVKESK. The CDR3 has 14 residues. Trimming took 6 bases from V and 6 from J, leaving 16 bases between them. This CDR3 is CASRQQGATDTQYF. In DNA, the CDR3 is TGTGCCAGCAGACAACAGGGAGCCACGGATACGCAGTATTTT. The complete variable domain, with remaining parts taken from reference TRBV14 and TRBJ2-3, reads EAGVTQFPSHSVIEKGQTVTLRCDPISGHDNLYWYRRVMGKEIKFLLHFVKESKQDESGMPNNRFLAERTGGTYSTLKVQPAELEDSGVYFCASRQQGATDTQYFGPGTRLTVL.

The chain links TRBV19 to TRBJ1-2, with 8 bases fitting TRBD1. The length of the CDR3 is 18 residues. V trimming: 6 bases; J trimming: 8 bases; junction bases outside the gene matches: 23. Germline values: CDR1 LNHDA, CDR2 SQIVND (reference sequence). CDR3 residues: CASRPDRGDSINYGGYTF. The CDR3 region has the DNA TGTGCCAGTAGACCCGACAGGGGCGATTCCATTAACTATGGAGGCTACACCTTC.

This clonotype showed up just a few times. The chain couples TRBV6-1 to TRBJ2-7; no clear D. This CDR3 region has 14 residues. The germline V gene has CDR1 MNHNS and CDR2 SASEGT. Trimming left V 6 bases short and J 1 base short, with 13 bases between. The CDR3 here is CASRIGIRSYEQYF. The CDR3 nucleotides are TGTGCCAGCAGGATCGGAATCCGATCCTACGAGCAGTACTTC.

Only a few counts were recorded for this clonotype. The chain links TRBV25-1 to TRBJ2-1; tentative D call: TRBD2 (5 bases). The CDR3 has 16 amino acids. Trimming stripped 3 bases from V and 0 bases from J, with 12 bases between. The V gene's germline CDR1 is MGHDK and CDR2 SYGVNS. The CDR3 region has the DNA TGTGCCAGCAGTGATCTCGCGGGCGGCTCCTACAATGAGCAGTTCTTC. Its translation: CASSDLAGGSYNEQFF.

The rearrangement links TRBV7-7 to TRBJ2-2; no clear D. Trimming took off 2 bases at V and 6 bases at J, with 25 bases between the two ends. The germline gives CDR1 SSHAT, CDR2 FNYEAQ (reference sequence). CDR3 length equals 19 residues. In nucleotides, the CDR3 is TGTGCCAGCAGCTTACAGGTCGTCGAGCCTCACAGAATGGCCGGGGAGCTGTTTTTT. Protein: CASSLQVVEPHRMAGELFF.

J is TRBJ2-1 and V is TRBV7-2, with 8 bases fitting TRBD1. This CDR3 is 15 amino acids long. Germline loops: CDR1 SGHTA, CDR2 FQGNSA. The junction had 3 bases not matched to a gene; V was cut back by 2 bases and J by 3 bases. The CDR3 is CASSLSRGLYNEQFF. The DNA of the CDR3 is TGTGCCAGCAGCTTAAGCAGGGGGCTCTACAATGAGCAGTTCTTC.

This clonotype has a handful of counts. This chain joins TRBV20-1 and TRBJ1-1; D remains ambiguous. CDR1 DFQATT and CDR2 SNEGSKA come from the germline V gene (reference sequence). V lost 3 bases to trimming and J lost 1 base, with 12 bases between them. The CDR3 covers 14 residues. CDR3 DNA sequence: TGCAGTGCTAGGACGGGGAGGACGAACACTGAAGCTTTCTTT. It specifies CSARTGRTNTEAFF.